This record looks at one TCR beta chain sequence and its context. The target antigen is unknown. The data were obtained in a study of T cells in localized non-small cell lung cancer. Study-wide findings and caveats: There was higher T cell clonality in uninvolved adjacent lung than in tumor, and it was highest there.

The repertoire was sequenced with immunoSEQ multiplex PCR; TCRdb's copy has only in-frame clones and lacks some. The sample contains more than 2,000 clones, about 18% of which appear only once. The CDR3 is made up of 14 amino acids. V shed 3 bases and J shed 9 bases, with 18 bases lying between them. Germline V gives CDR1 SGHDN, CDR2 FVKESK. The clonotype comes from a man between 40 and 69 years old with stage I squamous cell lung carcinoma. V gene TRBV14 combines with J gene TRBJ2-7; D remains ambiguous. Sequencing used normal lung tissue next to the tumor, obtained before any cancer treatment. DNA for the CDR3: TGTGCCAGCAGCCACACCGTGGGCCTAGAGGTGCAGTACTTC. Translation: CASSHTVGLEVQYF.